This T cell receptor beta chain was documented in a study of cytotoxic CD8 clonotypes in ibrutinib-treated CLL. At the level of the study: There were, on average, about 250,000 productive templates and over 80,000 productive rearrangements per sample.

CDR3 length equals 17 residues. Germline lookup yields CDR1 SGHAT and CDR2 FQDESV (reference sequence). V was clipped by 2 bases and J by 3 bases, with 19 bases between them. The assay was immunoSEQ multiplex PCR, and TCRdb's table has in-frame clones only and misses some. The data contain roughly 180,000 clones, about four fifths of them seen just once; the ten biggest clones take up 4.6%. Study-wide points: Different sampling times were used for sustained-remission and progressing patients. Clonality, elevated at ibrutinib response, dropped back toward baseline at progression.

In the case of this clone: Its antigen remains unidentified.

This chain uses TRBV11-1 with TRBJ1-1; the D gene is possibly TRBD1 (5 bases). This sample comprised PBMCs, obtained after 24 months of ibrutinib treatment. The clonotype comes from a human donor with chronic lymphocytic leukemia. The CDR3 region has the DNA TGTGCCAGCAGCTTACGTATTGGCGTCAGGGAGGACACTGAAGCTTTCTTT. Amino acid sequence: CASSLRIGVREDTEAFF. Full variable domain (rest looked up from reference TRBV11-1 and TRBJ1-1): EAEVAQSPRYKITEKSQAVAFWCDPISGHATLYWYRQILGQGPELLVQFQDESVVDDSQLPKDRFSAERLKGVDSTLKIQPAELGDSAMYLCASSLRIGVREDTEAFFGQGTRLTVV.